This T cell receptor (beta chain) was sequenced for a study of beta chain features in type 1 diabetes. This clone was counted a few times. Germline V gene data show CDR1 as ENHRY and CDR2 as SYGVKD. The CDR3 totals 13 residues. Between the trimmed V and J ends, which lost 0 bases and 10 bases, there was a span of 12 bases. The authors reverse transcribed all of the isolated RNA, so sequencing captured expressed TCRB transcripts. Some clones are missing from TCRdb's copy, which holds only in-frame ones; the method was immunoSEQ multiplex PCR. Counted here are 900,000 or so clones, 15% to 20% occurring once; the ten biggest clones make up 0.02% to 0.03%. Sorting that relied on CD45RO/CCR7/CD25/CD127/CD95/CD27 yielded CD4+ naive, central memory, regulatory and stem cell-like memory cells.

The chain joins TRBV10-3 to TRBJ1-2, with a possible D match to TRBD1 (5 bases). The clonotype comes from a woman under 30 in good health. Input material: naive CD4+ T cells from blood. CDR3: CAISESDRTVYTF. CDR3 nucleotide sequence: TGTGCCATCAGTGAGTCCGACAGAACTGTCTACACCTTC.